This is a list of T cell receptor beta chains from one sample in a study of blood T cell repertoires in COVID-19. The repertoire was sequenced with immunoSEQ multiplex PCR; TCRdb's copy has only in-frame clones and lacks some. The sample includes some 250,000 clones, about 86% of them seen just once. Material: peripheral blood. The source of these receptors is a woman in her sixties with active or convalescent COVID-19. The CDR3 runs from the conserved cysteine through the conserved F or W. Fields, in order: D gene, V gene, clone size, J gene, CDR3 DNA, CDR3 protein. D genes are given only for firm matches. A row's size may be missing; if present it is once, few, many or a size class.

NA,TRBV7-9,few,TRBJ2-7,TGTGCCAGCAGCTTAAGTAGCTCCTACGAGCAGTACTTC,CASSLSSSYEQYF
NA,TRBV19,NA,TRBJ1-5,TGTGCCAGTAGTCAGGATGTGAGCAATCAGCCCCAGCATTTT,CASSQDVSNQPQHF
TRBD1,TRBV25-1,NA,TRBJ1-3,TGTGCCAGCAGTTACAGGGGAGCTGGAAACACCATATATTTT,CASSYRGAGNTIYF
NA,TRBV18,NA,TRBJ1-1,TGTGCCAGCTCACCGGTCGGAGTGAACACTGAAGCTTTCTTT,CASSPVGVNTEAFF
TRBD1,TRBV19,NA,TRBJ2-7,TGTGCCAGTAGTACGACAGGGGTGGGAATCGACATCTACGAGCAGTACTTC,CASSTTGVGIDIYEQYF
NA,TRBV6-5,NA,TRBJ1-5,TGTGCCAGCAGTTACGGGGGGGTTGGCAATCAGCCCCAGCATTTT,CASSYGGVGNQPQHF
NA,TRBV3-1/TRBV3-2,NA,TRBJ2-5,TGTGCCAGCAGCCAAGAAGGAGTACCCCAGTACTTC,CASSQEGVPQYF
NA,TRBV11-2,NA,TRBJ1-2,TGTGCCAGCAGCTTGAGGGCAGGGGTATATGGCTACACCTTC,CASSLRAGVYGYTF
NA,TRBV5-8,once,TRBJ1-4,TGTGCCAGCAGCTCACTGGGGGGGGGCCATGCTAATGAAAAACTGTTTTTT,CASSSLGGGHANEKLFF
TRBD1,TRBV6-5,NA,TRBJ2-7,TGTGCCAGCAGGTGGACAGGGGGCCCCTACGAGCAGTACTTC,CASRWTGGPYEQYF
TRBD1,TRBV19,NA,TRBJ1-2,TGTGCCAGTAGCCTACAGGGGGCTAACTATGGCTACACCTTC,CASSLQGANYGYTF
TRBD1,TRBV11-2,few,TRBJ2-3,TGTGCCAGCAGCTTATTAGGGGGCTATAGCACAGATACGCAGTATTTT,CASSLLGGYSTDTQYF
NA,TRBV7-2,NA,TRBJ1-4,TGTGCCAGCAGCGACACACGGGGGGCTAATGAAAAACTGTTTTTT,CASSDTRGANEKLFF
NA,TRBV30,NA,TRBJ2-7,TGTGCCTGGACCGCGGGACCCCTCTACGAGCAGTACTTC,CAWTAGPLYEQYF
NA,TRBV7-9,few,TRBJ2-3,TGTGCCAGCAGCCCTAGCACAGATACGCAGTATTTT,CASSPSTDTQYF
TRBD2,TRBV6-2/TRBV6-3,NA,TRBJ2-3,TGTGCCAGCAGTTACTCAAGACTAGCGGGGGGGCCAGGTACGCAGTATTTT,CASSYSRLAGGPGTQYF
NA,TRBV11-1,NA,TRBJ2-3,TGTGCCAGCAGTCCGATACCCTACACAGATACGCAGTATTTT,CASSPIPYTDTQYF
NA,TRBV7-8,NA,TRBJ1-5,TGTGCCAGCAGCTTAGAACCTTACAGGGCAACCAGGGGCAATCAGCCCCAGCATTTT,CASSLEPYRATRGNQPQHF
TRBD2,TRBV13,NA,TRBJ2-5,TGTGCCAGCAGCTCCATCCGGGCTAGCGGACAAGAGACCCAGTACTTC,CASSSIRASGQETQYF
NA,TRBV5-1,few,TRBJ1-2,TGCGCCAGCAGCTTGGAAGCAGGGAACTATGGCTACACCTTC,CASSLEAGNYGYTF
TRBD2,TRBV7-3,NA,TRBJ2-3,TGTGCCAGCAGTCCTAGCGGGACAAGCACAGATACGCAGTATTTT,CASSPSGTSTDTQYF
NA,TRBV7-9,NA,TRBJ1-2,TGTGCCAGCAGCTTAGTAACAGCTAATGGCTACACCTTC,CASSLVTANGYTF
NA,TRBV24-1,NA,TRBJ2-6,TGTGCCACTTCCGGGACAGGGGCCAACGTCCTGACTTTC,CATSGTGANVLTF
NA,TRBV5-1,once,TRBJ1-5,TGCGCCAGCAGCCCGGAGGGGGGGGCCGGCCAGCCCCAGCATTTT,CASSPEGGAGQPQHF
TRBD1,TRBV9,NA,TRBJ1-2,TGTGCCAGCAGCGCCAACAGGGGGCAGGACTATGGCTACACCTTC,CASSANRGQDYGYTF
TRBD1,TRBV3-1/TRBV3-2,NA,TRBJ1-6,TGTGCCAGCAGCCAAGACGGGGACAGGGCCACCTCGCCCCTCCACTTT,CASSQDGDRATSPLHF
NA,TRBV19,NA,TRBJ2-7,TGTGCCAGTAGTATAAGCCAGGACTACGAGCAGTACTTC,CASSISQDYEQYF
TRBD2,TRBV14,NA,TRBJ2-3,TGTGCCAGCAGCCAAGGACTTACCCTAGCGGGGGGTCCATCTAGCACAGATACGCAGTATTTT,CASSQGLTLAGGPSSTDTQYF
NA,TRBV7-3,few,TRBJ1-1,TGTGCCAGCAGCTTACATACTAACACTGAAGCTTTCTTT,CASSLHTNTEAFF
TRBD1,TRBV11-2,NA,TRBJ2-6,TGTGCCAGCAGCTTAAAACGACAGGGGGAGGCTGGGGCCAACGTCCTGACTTTC,CASSLKRQGEAGANVLTF
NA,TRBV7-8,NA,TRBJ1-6,TGTGCCAGCAGCTTAGACCGGGGTTTGAATTCACCCCTCCACTTT,CASSLDRGLNSPLHF
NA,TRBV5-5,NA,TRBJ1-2,TGTGCCAGCACCCCGGACTTCTATGGCTACACCTTC,CASTPDFYGYTF
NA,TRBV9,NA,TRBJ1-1,TGTGCCAGCAATAGCATCCCTGAAGCTTTCTTT,CASNSIPEAFF
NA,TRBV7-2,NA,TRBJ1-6,TGTGCCAGCAGCTTAGCGAGGGCCCCAAATTATAATTCACCCCTCCACTTT,CASSLARAPNYNSPLHF
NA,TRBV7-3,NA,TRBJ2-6,TGTGCCAGCAGCTTAAATAGCTACGTAGGCTCTGGGGCCAACGTCCTGACTTTC,CASSLNSYVGSGANVLTF
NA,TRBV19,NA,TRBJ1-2,TGTGCCAGTAGCCTGGACCGGGAAGGTGGCTACACCTTC,CASSLDREGGYTF
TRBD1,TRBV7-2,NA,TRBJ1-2,TGTGCCAGTGAATTGGACAGGGCCTTAAATGGCTATGGCTACACCTTC,CASELDRALNGYGYTF
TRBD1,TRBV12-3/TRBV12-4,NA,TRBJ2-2,TGTGCCAGCGGGACAGGGGTCGTCGGGGAGCTGTTTTTT,CASGTGVVGELFF
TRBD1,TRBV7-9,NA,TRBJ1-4,TGTGCCAGCAGCTTAGGTCAGGGGGATGAAAAACTGTTTTTT,CASSLGQGDEKLFF
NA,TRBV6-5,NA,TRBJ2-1,TGTGCCAGCAGTTACGACAGCAATGAGCAGTTCTTC,CASSYDSNEQFF
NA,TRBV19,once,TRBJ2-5,TGTGCCAGTAGTACCGCAGGGGATGTCCAGTACTTC,CASSTAGDVQYF
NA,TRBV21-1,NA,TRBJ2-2,TGTGCCAGCAGTGGAACCCGGACTAGCGGTAACACCGGGGAGCTGTTTTTT,CASSGTRTSGNTGELFF
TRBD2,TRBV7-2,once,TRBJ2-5,TGTGCCAGCAAACCCGGGGGGGCGTACGAGACCCAGTACTTC,CASKPGGAYETQYF
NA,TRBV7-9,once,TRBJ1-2,TGTGCCAGCAGATCCTGGACAGAGAGCTATGGCTACACCTTC,CASRSWTESYGYTF
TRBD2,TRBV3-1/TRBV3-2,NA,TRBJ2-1,TGTGCCAGCAGCCAAGGCCTAGCGGGGGCGTTCTCCTACAATGAGCAGTTCTTC,CASSQGLAGAFSYNEQFF
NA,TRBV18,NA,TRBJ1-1,TGTGCCAGCTCAGTAACAGGGAGTACTGAAGCTTTCTTT,CASSVTGSTEAFF
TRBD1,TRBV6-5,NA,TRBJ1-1,TGTGCCAGCAGTTCAACAGGGGTGGGCACTGAAGCTTTCTTT,CASSSTGVGTEAFF
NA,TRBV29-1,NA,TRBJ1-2,TGCAGCGTTGAAGCGGTTGCTGATGGCTACACCTTC,CSVEAVADGYTF
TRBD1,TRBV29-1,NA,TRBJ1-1,TGCAGCGTAAAACAGGGGGACCACACTGAAGCTTTCTTT,CSVKQGDHTEAFF
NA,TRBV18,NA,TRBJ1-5,TGTGCCAGCTCACTGGACAGCGCCAATCAGCCCCAGCATTTT,CASSLDSANQPQHF
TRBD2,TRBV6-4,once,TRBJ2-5,TGTGCCAGCAGTGAACAGCGGGGGGGACAAGAGACCCAGTACTTC,CASSEQRGGQETQYF
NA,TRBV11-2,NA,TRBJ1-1,TGTGCCAGCAGCTTAGGCTCGACAGTGAACACTGAAGCTTTCTTT,CASSLGSTVNTEAFF
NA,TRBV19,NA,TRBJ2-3,TGTGCCAGTAGAACTACTACTAGCACAGATACGCAGTATTTT,CASRTTTSTDTQYF
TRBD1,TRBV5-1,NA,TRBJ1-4,TGCGCCAGCAGCAGGGGACAGGGGAGGGAAAAACTGTTTTTT,CASSRGQGREKLFF
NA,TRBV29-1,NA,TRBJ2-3,TGCGTCATCGCGGGGGCTAGCACAGATACGCAGTATTTT,CVIAGASTDTQYF
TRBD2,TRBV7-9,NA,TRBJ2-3,TGTGCCAGCAGCACAACTAGCGGGGGGGCCGATACGCAGTATTTT,CASSTTSGGADTQYF
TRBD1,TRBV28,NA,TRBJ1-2,TGTGCCAGCAGACGGACCCGGGACAGTACGTACTATGGCTACACCTTC,CASRRTRDSTYYGYTF
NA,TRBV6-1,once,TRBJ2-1,TGTGCCAGCAGTGAGGACAGAATCAATGAGCAGTTCTTC,CASSEDRINEQFF
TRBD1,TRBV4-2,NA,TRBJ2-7,TGTGCCAGCAGCCAATCCGGACAGGGGGGCCACGAGCAGTACTTC,CASSQSGQGGHEQYF